Included here is one T cell receptor (beta chain) sequence, with context. No antigen is known for it. Two-round multiplex PCR amplified TCR beta CDR3 from genomic DNA. Primers specific to each TRBV and TRBJ gene were used in first-round PCR. TCRdb processed the multiplex PCR reads anew with MiXCR; each CDR3 protein has one entry. The sample lists some 14,000 distinct CDR3 sequences; approximately 55% were seen once. This specimen belongs to a study of prognosis after radiotherapy for stage I lung cancer. Germline CDR1 reads SGHRS; CDR2 reads YFSETQ. CDR3 length: 13 residues. Trimming shortened V by 0 bases and J by 6 bases, and 10 bases separated the two germline ends. Two time points each involved a draw of approximately 6.4 milliliters of peripheral blood. Study findings and constraints: Post-treatment Shannon entropy following stereotactic body radiation therapy was lower among patients who developed distant metastases. Reduced unique TCR clone counts were recorded after stereotactic body radiation therapy, with a median of approximately 10,000 versus 7,000. Reportedly, TRBV and TRBJ gene usage differed by presence of metastases in patients.

The sample was PBMCs, taken before or after stereotactic body radiation therapy (not recorded which). The clonotype comes from a donor at least 50 years old with non-small cell lung cancer. The V gene is TRBV5-1, the J gene TRBJ2-7; unclear D gene. CDR3 coding DNA: TGCGCCAGCAGCTTGGACATATCGGGCGAGCAGTACTTC. It is translated as CASSLDISGEQYF.